These T cell receptor beta chains were read from a single sample in a study of T-cell memory formation after mild COVID-19. TCRdb ran MiXCR on the 5' RACE reads and lists one entry per CDR3 protein. The sample lists some 300,000 distinct CDR3 sequences; roughly 20% were seen once. The sample consisted of PBMCs or a T cell subset sorted from them (not recorded which). All receptors derive from a man aged 18 to 29 who had mild COVID-19 (a few samples of this study predate the infection). Cell type and time point are not known. Each CDR3 is given with its conserved first and last residue. A D gene is named only where the DNA matches it firmly. Rows give clone size only sometimes, using once, few, many, or a class for an expanded clone.

j_call | v_call | d_call | clone_size | cdr3_nt | cdr3_aa
TRBJ2-1 | TRBV12-3/TRBV12-4 | NA | NA | TGTGCCAGCAGTTTAGCGCTCAGTAACTACAATGAGCAGTTCTTC | CASSLALSNYNEQFF
TRBJ2-2 | TRBV7-2 | NA | NA | TGTGCCAGCAGCTTTTCGGTCCCCTGGGAGCTGTTTTTT | CASSFSVPWELFF
TRBJ2-5 | TRBV27 | NA | NA | TGTGCCAGCAGCGCCACGGGGTACCAAGAGACCAAGTACTTC | CASSATGYQETKYF
TRBJ2-3 | TRBV6-2/TRBV6-3 | NA | few | TGTGCCAGCAGTTACATTCTCCGTGCGGATACGCAGTATTTT | CASSYILRADTQYF
TRBJ2-2 | TRBV7-6 | NA | few | TGTGCCAGCAGCTTACCTTGGAGGGGGACCGGGGAGCTGTTTTTT | CASSLPWRGTGELFF
TRBJ1-1 | TRBV3-1 | NA | few | TGTGCCAGCAGCCAAGTCAGAATCCTCAAGAACACTGAAGCTTTCTTT | CASSQVRILKNTEAFF
TRBJ2-3 | TRBV7-3 | TRBD1 | few | TGTGCCAGCAGCCCACCGGGACAGGGCACAGATACGCAGTATTTT | CASSPPGQGTDTQYF
TRBJ1-1 | TRBV28 | NA | many | TGTGCCAGCAATCCCGGGGGAGGGTTTCCCACTGAAGCTTTCTTT | CASNPGGGFPTEAFF
TRBJ2-3 | TRBV27 | TRBD2 | NA | TGTGCCAGCAGTCCAGGGACTAGCGGGGGGGCGCGGACAGATACGCAGTATTTT | CASSPGTSGGARTDTQYF
TRBJ2-3 | TRBV7-2 | NA | many | TGTGCCAGCAGCCAGGACAGTCCCGCGGATACGCAGTATTTT | CASSQDSPADTQYF
TRBJ2-1 | TRBV7-2 | NA | many | TGTGCCAGCGACAGGGCGGGGGGTCGGAATGAGCAGTTCTTC | CASDRAGGRNEQFF
TRBJ2-1 | TRBV5-1 | NA | NA | TGCGCCAGCTCGGCGGTTTGGAATGAGCAGTTCTTC | CASSAVWNEQFF
TRBJ2-1 | TRBV29-1 | NA | NA | TGCAGCGTAGCAGTACATGAGCAGTTCTTC | CSVAVHEQFF
TRBJ2-3 | TRBV7-2 | TRBD2 | few | TGTGCCAGCAGCTTACGCGGGGGGGCCCCAGATACGCAGTATTTT | CASSLRGGAPDTQYF
TRBJ2-2 | TRBV7-3 | NA | NA | TGTGCCAGCAGCTTAAGGGGGCGCGGCGGGGAGCTGTTTTTT | CASSLRGRGGELFF
TRBJ1-1 | TRBV7-2 | TRBD1 | NA | TGTGCCAGCAGCTCACAGGGGTCGAACACTGAAGCTTTCTTT | CASSSQGSNTEAFF
TRBJ2-7 | TRBV5-1 | NA | few | TGCGCCAGCAGCTTGAGCTGGGTTCCTACCTACGAGCAGTACTTC | CASSLSWVPTYEQYF
TRBJ1-3 | TRBV11-2 | NA | few | TGTGCCAGCAGCCGCAACAAGATCTCTGGAAACACCATATATTTT | CASSRNKISGNTIYF
TRBJ2-3 | TRBV6-2/TRBV6-3 | NA | many | TGTGCCAGCAGTTACTCCGTAGATACGCAGTATTTT | CASSYSVDTQYF
TRBJ1-1 | TRBV10-3 | TRBD1 | NA | TGTGCCATCACCACGACAGGGGGCACTGAAGCTTTCTTT | CAITTTGGTEAFF
TRBJ2-3 | TRBV4-3 | TRBD1 | few | TGCGCCAGCAGCCCCGGACAGGGATACACAGATACGCAGTATTTT | CASSPGQGYTDTQYF
TRBJ2-3 | TRBV7-3 | NA | NA | TGTGCCAGCAGACGGGACCCGAGCACAGATACGCAGTATTTT | CASRRDPSTDTQYF
TRBJ2-5 | TRBV6-2/TRBV6-3 | NA | NA | TGTGCCAGCAGCCCTTTCGGAGGGGAGACCCAGTACTTC | CASSPFGGETQYF
TRBJ2-5 | TRBV6-6 | TRBD1 | many | TGTGCCAGCAGTTGGGGACAGGGGGCCCAAGAGACCCAGTACTTC | CASSWGQGAQETQYF
TRBJ1-5 | TRBV9 | NA | many | TGTGCCAGCAGCGTAGAAGGGGAGTGGACGGGCAATCAGCCCCAGCATTTT | CASSVEGEWTGNQPQHF
TRBJ2-7 | TRBV19 | TRBD2 | once | TGTGCCAGTAGTACCACCGGGACTAGCTGGTACGAGCAGTACTTC | CASSTTGTSWYEQYF
TRBJ1-4 | TRBV5-1 | TRBD1 | few | TGCGCCAGCAGCGGACAGGGAACTAATGAAAAACTGTTTTTT | CASSGQGTNEKLFF
TRBJ1-4 | TRBV7-9 | NA | NA | TGTGCCAGCAGCCCAGGGTTGGCTAATGAAAAACTGTTTTTT | CASSPGLANEKLFF
TRBJ2-2 | TRBV5-1 | NA | few | TGCGCCACGAACAGCGGACGGAACACCGGGGAGCTGTTTTTT | CATNSGRNTGELFF